This T cell receptor (beta chain) was retrieved from a study of shared clonotypes between healthy human individuals. Germline CDR1 SGHRS, CDR2 YFSETQ. This CDR3 has 15 amino acids. Unmatched junction bases numbered 6, after V lost 5 bases and J lost 1 base. Repertoires were generated with immunoSEQ multiplex PCR, while TCRdb's copy carries only in-frame clones and drops some. The sample carries a few hundred thousand clones, 95% to 98% recorded once. The chain is built from TRBV5-1 and TRBJ2-7, with 10 bases identical to TRBD2. Material for sequencing was naive CD4+ T cells sorted from blood. Subset denoted: CD45RA+ positively selected. The sequence was obtained from a woman aged 30 to 39 in good health. The chain's CDR3 is CASRPGTSDSYEQYF. The CDR3 bases are TGCGCCAGCAGGCCCGGGACTAGCGATTCCTACGAGCAGTACTTC.